Following are 12 T cell receptor beta chains from one sample sequenced in a study of early T cells in non-severe SARS-CoV-2 infection. TCRdb recomputed calls from the 5' RACE reads with MiXCR, one row per CDR3 protein. The table includes roughly 40,000 distinct CDR3 sequences, 10% to 15% detected once. The sample taken for sequencing was whole blood. These TCRs come from an adult who was a healthcare worker with PCR-confirmed SARS-CoV-2 infection or an uninfected control (not recorded which).

This clonotype was observed a few times. This chain connects TRBV2 to TRBJ2-1; D is uncertain. The CDR3 consists of 15 residues. The germline CDR1 and CDR2 sequences are SNHLY and FYNNEI. V lost 2 bases and J 6 bases, leaving 14 bases between the germline ends. The CDR3 reads CASSEYILDTNEQFF. The CDR3 DNA sequence: TGTGCCAGCAGTGAATATATACTGGATACCAATGAGCAGTTCTTC.

The CDR3 sequence is CASSLAPGITDTQYF. The CDR3 DNA reads TGTGCCAGCAGCTTAGCACCAGGGATCACAGATACGCAGTATTTT. This chain joins TRBV13 and TRBJ2-3; a possible D gene is TRBD1 (5 bases). The CDR3 runs 15 residues. Trimming shortened V by 1 base and J by 2 bases, and 10 bases separated the two germline ends. From germline, CDR1 is PRHDT and CDR2 FYEKMQ (reference sequence).

The table lists this clonotype with many counts. The rearrangement uses TRBV13 and TRBJ1-5, with D possibly TRBD1 on 6 matching bases. The V end was cut by 5 bases, the J end by 6 bases, with 11 bases between. The CDR3 totals 13 residues. Germline V gene data show CDR1 as PRHDT and CDR2 as FYEKMQ (reference sequence). CDR3 bases: TGTGCCAGCAGCCCGGGGGGCGTTCAGCCCCAGCATTTT. It specifies CASSPGGVQPQHF.

This clonotype was seen more than once but under ten times. The CDR3 DNA reads TGTGCCAGCAGTCCATACAGACAGGGTTCGGTTTCAGATACGCAGTATTTT. This encodes CASSPYRQGSVSDTQYF. This rearrangement joins TRBV28 to TRBJ2-3; TRBD1 aligns across 7 bases. Germline trimming cut 5 bases from V and 4 bases from J; bases unmatched to any gene: 15. The CDR3 runs to 17 residues. In germline, CDR1 is MDHEN, CDR2 SYDVKM.

The chain uses TRBV5-4 and TRBJ2-3; the D gene is possibly TRBD2 (5 bases). The CDR3 runs 18 residues. The V gene lost 0 bases and the J gene lost 6 bases, with 23 bases spanning the gap. From germline, CDR1 is SGHNT and CDR2 YYREEE (reference sequence). The CDR3 DNA sequence: TGTGCCAGCAGCTTGGGGGGTCAGCGGCTAGGACGGGCGGATACGCAGTATTTT. It codes for CASSLGGQRLGRADTQYF. Drawing the rest from reference TRBV5-4 and TRBJ2-3, the complete variable domain is ETGVTQSPTHLIKTRGQQVTLRCSSQSGHNTVSWYQQALGQGPQFIFQYYREEENGRGNFPPRFSGLQFPNYSSELNVNALELDDSALYLCASSLGGQRLGRADTQYFGPGTRLTVL.

At least ten counts were recorded for this clonotype. CDR3 sequence: CASSLSGGLTEAFF. CDR3 nucleotide sequence: TGTGCCAGCAGCTTATCCGGGGGGCTCACTGAAGCTTTCTTT. J is TRBJ1-1 and V is TRBV7-3; tentatively, D is TRBD1 (6 bases). The CDR3 length is 14 residues. Trimming took off 2 bases at V and 4 bases at J, with 11 bases between the two ends. CDR1 is SGHTA and CDR2 is FQGTGA in the germline V gene.

This clonotype was observed a single time. The chain is built from TRBV3-1 and TRBJ2-3; D may be TRBD2 (5 bases). CDR1 LGHDT and CDR2 YNNKEL come from the germline V gene (reference sequence). V lost 3 bases and J lost 2, with 12 bases in between. This CDR3 is 15 amino acids long. DNA of the CDR3: TGTGCCAGCAGCCACGGAGGTCGGGACACAGATACGCAGTATTTT. Translation: CASSHGGRDTDTQYF.

There are many counts of this clonotype. The chain combines TRBV5-1 with TRBJ2-5; either TRBD1 or TRBD2 may supply D (5 bases each). Germline CDR1 reads SGHRS; CDR2 reads YFSETQ. The V gene lost 4 bases and the J gene lost 2 bases, with 12 bases spanning the gap. The CDR3 consists of 14 residues. CDR3 in DNA: TGCGCCAGCAGCGCCCCGGGACGGCAAGAGACCCAGTACTTC. Residues: CASSAPGRQETQYF.

This chain links TRBV5-1 with TRBJ2-7, with unresolved D. The germline V and J ends were trimmed by 0 bases and 2 bases, with 3 bases remaining between them. This CDR3 region has 12 residues. CDR1 is SGHRS and CDR2 is YFSETQ in the germline V gene. In nucleotides, the CDR3 is TGCGCCAGCAGCTTGGATACCTACGAGCAGTACTTC. This sequence encodes CASSLDTYEQYF.

There are a few counts of this clonotype. The DNA of the CDR3 is TGTGCCAGCAGCCAAGATTGGGACAGCCAGTACGAGCAGTACTTC. Translated: CASSQDWDSQYEQYF. This chain links TRBV3-1 with TRBJ2-7; 7 bases line up with TRBD1. Trimming removed 0 bases from V and 4 bases from J; junction bases left unmatched: 6. Per germline, CDR1 LGHDT and CDR2 YNNKEL (reference sequence). The CDR3 length is 15 residues.

The chain has TRBV29-1 and TRBJ2-1; perhaps TRBD2 as D (5 bases). Germline V gene data show CDR1 as SQVTM and CDR2 as ANQGSEA. V was trimmed by 5 bases and J by 6 bases, leaving 11 bases between them. The CDR3 length is 12 residues. DNA for the CDR3: TGCAGCGTTTATCTAGCCCCCAATGAGCAGTTCTTC. This gives the protein CSVYLAPNEQFF.

The chain has TRBV5-6 and TRBJ2-7; D uncertain. The germline V gene has CDR1 SGHDT and CDR2 YYEEEE. The CDR3 has 12 amino acids. Deletions cut 4 bases from V and 1 base from J, with 6 bases between. CDR3: CASSHGSYEQYF. The DNA for the CDR3 is TGTGCCAGCAGCCATGGATCCTACGAGCAGTACTTC.